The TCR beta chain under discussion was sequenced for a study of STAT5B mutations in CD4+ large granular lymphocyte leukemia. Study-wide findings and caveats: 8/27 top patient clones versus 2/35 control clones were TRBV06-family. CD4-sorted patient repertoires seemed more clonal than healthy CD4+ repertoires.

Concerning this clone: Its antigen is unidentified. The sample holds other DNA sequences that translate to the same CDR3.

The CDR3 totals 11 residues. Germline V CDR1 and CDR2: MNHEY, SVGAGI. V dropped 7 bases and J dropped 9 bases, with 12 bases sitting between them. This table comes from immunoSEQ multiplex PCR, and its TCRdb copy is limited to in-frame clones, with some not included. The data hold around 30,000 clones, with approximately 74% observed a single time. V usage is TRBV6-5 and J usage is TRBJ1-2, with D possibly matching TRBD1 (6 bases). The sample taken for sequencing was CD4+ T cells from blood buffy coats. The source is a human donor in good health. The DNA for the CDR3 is TGTGCCAGCAAAAGCCAGGGGAGCTACACCTTC. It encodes CASKSQGSYTF.